The 26 T cell receptor beta chains given below trace back to one sample, sequenced in a study of glioma-infiltrating T cells. The iRepertoire nested amplicon-rescue multiplex PCR amplified TCR alpha and beta CDR3s from RNA. TCRdb passed the multiplex PCR reads through MiXCR, listing each CDR3 protein once. The sample lists roughly 200,000 distinct CDR3 sequences; more than 25% were seen once. Sequencing used glioma tissue, nonneoplastic brain tissue, or PBMCs (not recorded which). The receptor set was obtained from a human donor with low-grade glioma or glioblastoma, undergoing nonglioma brain surgery, or in good health (not recorded which).

For this clonotype: The missing conserved phenylalanine or tryptophan at the end of this CDR3 makes a read error likely. The DNA is omitted, as the CDR3 cannot be located on it reliably, and the CDR3 follows TCRdb's listing. This sequence joins TRBV7-2 and TRBJ2-3; TRBD1 is taken as the D call from the table, unchecked against the DNA. Germline-derived CDR1 and CDR2 are SGHTA and FQGNSA. The CDR3 extends over 15 residues, inclusive of both ends. The CDR3 loop is CASSLALQGKDKKYV.

The chain carries TRBV4-1 and TRBJ2-3; no clear D gene. In germline, CDR1 is MGHRA, CDR2 YSYEKL. The CDR3 covers 17 residues. V shed 0 bases and J shed 0 bases, with 13 bases lying between them. CDR3 sequence reads: CASSQDRPRPSTDTQYF. The DNA of the CDR3 is TGCGCCAGCAGCCAAGATAGGCCAAGGCCCAGCACAGATACGCAGTATTTT.

This clonotype was found many times. The chain recombines TRBV7-9 with TRBJ1-1; maybe TRBD1 (5 bases). V lost 1 base and J lost 4, with 7 bases in between. CDR3 size: 13 residues. Germline V lookup: CDR1 SEHNR, CDR2 FQNEAQ (reference sequence). CDR3 protein: CASSLEQGTEAFF. The CDR3, as DNA: TGTGCCAGCAGCTTAGAGCAGGGCACTGAAGCTTTCTTT.

This clonotype was seen a single time. A much larger clone is a single base away; this may be a read error. The rearrangement joins TRBV5-1 to TRBJ2-7; D is undetermined. Trimming removed 4 bases from V and 2 bases from J, with 13 bases in between. Germline values: CDR1 SGHRS, CDR2 YFSETQ. The CDR3 is 14 amino acids. CDR3 coding DNA: TGCGCCAGCAGCGGCGAGACACTACCCTACGAGCAGTACTTC. Its translation is CASSGETLPYEQYF.

With regard to this clonotype: This may arise from a read error, as a much more abundant clone is one base away. This chain joins TRBV7-2 and TRBJ2-3; possibly TRBD1 or TRBD2 for D (5 bases each). Germline V gene lookup returns CDR1 SGHTA and CDR2 FQGNSA. There are 15 residues in the CDR3. V was cut by 1 base and J by 1 base, with 9 bases left in between. This CDR3 is CASSLGGTGTDTQYF. The CDR3 region has the DNA TGTGCCAGCAGCTTAGGGGGGACCGGCACAGATACGCAGTATTTT.

At least ten counts were recorded for this clonotype. The chain couples TRBV5-4 to TRBJ2-7, with 10 bases lining up with TRBD1. The CDR3 totals 14 residues. Per the germline V gene, CDR1 is SGHNT and CDR2 is YYREEE (reference sequence). Trimming removed 4 bases from V and 3 bases from J; junction bases left unmatched: 4. CDR3 loop: CASSADRGLYEQYF. CDR3 in DNA: TGTGCCAGCAGCGCCGACAGGGGGCTCTACGAGCAGTACTTC.

This clonotype was found many times. The chain is built from TRBV27 and TRBJ2-7; TRBD2 aligns across 7 bases. This CDR3 region has 16 residues. J was trimmed by 2 bases and V by 2 bases; bases with no gene match: 9. Per the germline V gene, CDR1 is MNHEY and CDR2 is SMNVEV (reference sequence). CDR3 region: CASSLTYTSVTYEQYF. DNA for the CDR3: TGTGCCAGCAGTTTAACCTACACTAGCGTAACCTACGAGCAGTACTTC.

In the case of this clonotype: It may be a read error: a sequence one base away is much more abundant. The chain couples TRBV28 to TRBJ1-1; D possibly corresponds to TRBD1 (5 bases). The CDR3 has 14 residues. Germline loops: CDR1 MDHEN, CDR2 SYDVKM. The CDR3 DNA follows: TGTGCCAGCATTTTAGGACGGACAAACACTGAAGCTTTCTTT. This translates into CASILGRTNTEAFF.

The rearrangement links TRBV4-1 to TRBJ2-3; the D gene is possibly TRBD2 (6 bases). Trimming removed 0 bases from V and 13 bases from J, with 17 bases in between. The CDR3 runs to 14 residues. CDR1 and CDR2 from the germline V gene are MGHRA and YSYEKL. CDR3 residues: CASSQELAEDKKYF. In nucleotides, the CDR3 is TGCGCCAGCAGCCAAGAACTAGCAGAAGATAAGAAGTATTTT.

The DNA of the CDR3 is TGTGCCAGCAGCTTTGACCGATCTATTGAAGCTTTCTTT. This translates into CASSFDRSIEAFF. V gene TRBV5-7 combines with J gene TRBJ1-1; D gene ambiguous. Being an ORF, TRBV5-7 has a function that is uncertain. V was shortened by 2 bases and J by 7 bases, with 12 bases between the two germline ends. The CDR3 contains 13 residues.

Many counts were recorded for this clonotype. This chain links TRBV28 with TRBJ2-7, with 9 positions matching TRBD1. Trimming removed 5 bases from V and 4 bases from J; junction bases left unmatched: 6. The CDR3 extends over 14 amino acids. Germline assignment: CDR1 MDHEN and CDR2 SYDVKM. The CDR3: CASSIPGQGYEQYF. The CDR3 region has the DNA TGTGCCAGCAGTATACCGGGACAGGGTTACGAGCAGTACTTC.

The chain has TRBV20-1 and TRBJ2-5, with 10 bases lining up with TRBD2. CDR1 and CDR2 from the germline V gene are DFQATT and SNEGSKA (reference sequence). CDR3 length: 14 residues. V lost 3 bases, J lost 2 bases, and 3 bases stayed unmatched. This CDR3 is CSARPSGGQETQYF. Here the CDR3 DNA reads TGCAGTGCTAGGCCTAGCGGGGGACAAGAGACCCAGTACTTC.

A note on this clonotype: This clone may be a read error of a much larger clone one base away. The rearrangement links TRBV4-2 to TRBJ2-2; no firm D call. The CDR3 is made up of 16 amino acids. The germline V gene encodes CDR1 LGHNA and CDR2 YNFKEQ. The CDR3: CASSKERDFSAGELFF. Here the CDR3 DNA reads TGTGCCAGCAGCAAAGAACGAGACTTCAGCGCCGGGGAGCTGTTTTTT.

The chain joins TRBV5-6 to TRBJ2-1; no firm D call. The CDR3 length is 13 residues. Germline CDR1 reads SGHDT; CDR2 reads YYEEEE. V shed 0 bases and J shed 7 bases, with 8 bases lying between them. CDR3 in DNA: TGTGCCAGCAGCTTGGACACTATTAATGAGCAGTTCTTC. It codes for CASSLDTINEQFF.

This rearrangement joins TRBV3-1 to TRBJ1-3; possibly TRBD1 for D (5 bases). There are 15 residues in the CDR3. V lost 4 bases and J 0 bases, leaving 10 bases between the germline ends. The germline V gene has CDR1 LGHDT and CDR2 YNNKEL (reference sequence). The CDR3 sequence: CASSLPGASGNTIYF. The CDR3 DNA sequence: TGTGCCAGCAGCCTCCCCGGGGCCTCTGGAAACACCATATATTTT.

This clonotype has ten or more counts. The V call is TRBV18, the J call TRBJ2-5; no clear D gene. From germline, CDR1 is KGHSH and CDR2 LQKENI. The V end lost 2 bases, the J end lost 3 bases, and 4 bases lay between the germline ends. The CDR3 has 12 amino acids. In nucleotides, the CDR3 is TGTGCCAGCTCACCAAGAGAAGAGACCCAGTACTTC. It is translated as CASSPREETQYF.

This clonotype came up a few times. This may arise from a read error, as a much more abundant clone is one base away. CDR3 sequence (DNA): TGTGCCAGTAGTGCTCCCAATACGCAGTATTTT. Protein product: CASSAPNTQYF. The rearrangement uses TRBV19 and TRBJ2-3; D not resolved. Germline loops: CDR1 LNHDA, CDR2 SQIVND (reference sequence). V was clipped by 5 bases and J by 7 bases, with 7 bases between them. The CDR3 extends over 11 amino acids.

Details on this clonotype: Because it lacks the conserved phenylalanine or tryptophan at the end, this CDR3 is likely a read error. The gene calls are TRBV19 and TRBJ1-1; D gene unclear. The CDR3 contains 13 residues. V was clipped by 4 bases and J by 0 bases, with 6 bases between them. Germline loops: CDR1 LNHDA, CDR2 SQIVND (reference sequence). The DNA for the CDR3 is TGTGCCAGTAGTAAGTCGATGAACACTGAAGCTTTCCTT. Its protein is CASSKSMNTEAFL.

This clonotype was recorded once. A single base separates this from a much larger clone, so it may be a read error. This chain uses TRBV3-1 with TRBJ2-1; 10 bases line up with TRBD2. Germline loops: CDR1 LGHDT, CDR2 YNNKEL (reference sequence). V gave up 0 bases and J gave up 6 bases; unmatched junction bases: 5. The CDR3 loop spans 16 amino acids. The CDR3 region has the DNA TGTGCCAGCAGCCAAGATGCTAGCGGGGGTGGCAATGAGCAGTTCTTC. Translating it yields CASSQDASGGGNEQFF.

This clonotype was seen only a few times. The CDR3 here is CASRERVSNEKLFF. The CDR3 DNA reads as TGTGCCAGCAGGGAACGGGTATCGAATGAAAAACTGTTTTTT. The chain uses TRBV6-1 and TRBJ1-4, with D uncertain. The CDR3 is made up of 14 amino acids. CDR1 and CDR2 (germline): MNHNS, SASEGT. Trimming took 6 bases from V and 5 from J, leaving 13 bases between them.

Comment on this clonotype: A clone one base away is much larger, so this may be a read error. This chain joins TRBV6-1 and TRBJ1-1; 11 bases agree with TRBD1. This CDR3 contains 15 residues. J gave up 5 bases and V 3 bases, and 5 bases lay outside the gene matches. Germline CDR1 and CDR2: MNHNS and SASEGT. The CDR3 bases are TGTGCCAGCAGTGAGGGACAGGGGGGGTGGACTGAAGCTTTCTTT. Translated, it gives CASSEGQGGWTEAFF.

The table lists this clonotype with a few counts. The chain links TRBV12-3 or TRBV12-4 to TRBJ2-7, with a tentative D call TRBD2 (5 bases). This CDR3 comprises 12 residues. The V end was cut by 6 bases, the J end by 4 bases, with 10 bases between. The DNA for the CDR3 is TGTGCCAGCAGCCGGACTGATTACGAGCAGTACTTC. Translation gives CASSRTDYEQYF.

For this clonotype: This clone may be a read error of a much larger clone one base away. The chain is built from TRBV27 and TRBJ2-7; possibly TRBD1 or TRBD2 for D (5 bases each). The CDR3 is 15 residues long. CDR1 is MNHEY, CDR2 SMNVEV, per germline (reference sequence). With 4 bases removed from V and 3 bases from J, the gap between germline ends came to 16 bases. The chain's CDR3 is CASSYSIGTLYEQYF. The DNA for the CDR3 is TGTGCCAGCAGTTACTCGATCGGGACCCTCTACGAGCAGTACTTC.

To note about this clonotype: It may be a read error: a sequence one base away is much more abundant. The missing conserved phenylalanine or tryptophan at the end of this CDR3 makes a read error likely. The chain recombines TRBV6-2 or TRBV6-3 with TRBJ2-6, with 10 bases lining up with TRBD2. J gave up 1 base and V 7 bases, and 7 bases lay outside the gene matches. The CDR3 runs to 17 residues. Germline V CDR1 and CDR2: MNHEY, SVGEGT. Here the CDR3 reads CASNSPGLASGANVLTL. Here the CDR3 DNA reads TGTGCCAGCAACTCTCCGGGACTAGCGTCTGGGGCCAACGTCCTGACTTTA.

This clonotype was observed many times. This sequence joins TRBV7-3 and TRBJ2-1; TRBD2 is a possible D gene (6 bases). The CDR3 runs 14 residues. V was pared by 2 bases and J by 5 bases, with 10 bases between. Germline CDR1 SGHTA, CDR2 FQGTGA. The CDR3: CASSLAGLNNEQFF. The DNA of the CDR3 is TGTGCCAGCAGCTTAGCGGGACTTAACAATGAGCAGTTCTTC.

This chain connects TRBV4-3 to TRBJ2-7, with 11 bases lining up with TRBD2. The length of the CDR3 is 15 residues. Trimming took 2 bases from V and 3 from J; bases not matched to a gene: 3. Germline values: CDR1 LGHNA, CDR2 YSLEER. In DNA form, the CDR3 reads TGCGCCAGCAGCCAAAATAGCGGGAGGGACTACGAGCAGTACTTC. Translation gives CASSQNSGRDYEQYF.